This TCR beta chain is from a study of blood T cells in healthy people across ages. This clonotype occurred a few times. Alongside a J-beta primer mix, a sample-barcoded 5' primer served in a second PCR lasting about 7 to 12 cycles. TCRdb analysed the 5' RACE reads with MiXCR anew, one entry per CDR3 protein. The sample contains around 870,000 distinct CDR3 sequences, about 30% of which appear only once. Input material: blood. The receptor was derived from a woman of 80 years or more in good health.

CDR3 coding DNA: TGTGCCAGCAGGTTGACAGGGGCGGAGAATTCACCCCTCCACTTT. Residues: CASRLTGAENSPLHF. The V and J genes are TRBV7-9 and TRBJ1-6, with TRBD1 identical over 8 bases. The junction had 8 bases not matched to a gene; V was cut back by 6 bases and J by 7 bases. CDR1 SEHNR and CDR2 FQNEAQ come from the germline V gene (reference sequence). This CDR3 region has 15 residues.